What follows are 17 T cell receptor beta chains derived from one specimen sequenced in a study of T cell repertoires in ileal Crohn's disease. Time point noted: neoterminal ileum biopsy at postoperative endoscopy, about 6 months after surgery. The data were produced by immunoSEQ multiplex PCR, yet TCRdb's version contains in-frame clones alone and is incomplete. The data hold about 9,400 clones, with more than 75% observed a single time. The specimen was ileal tissue. These receptors came from an adult with Crohn's disease.

This sequence joins TRBV28 and TRBJ2-5; D is uncertain. Trimming took off 4 bases at V and 2 bases at J, with 14 bases between the two ends. Germline CDR1 and CDR2: MDHEN and SYDVKM. CDR3 length: 15 residues. The chain's CDR3 is CASSSNLAAQETQYF. The CDR3 DNA reads as TGTGCCAGCAGTTCCAACTTGGCGGCTCAAGAGACCCAGTACTTC.

The chain links TRBV7-2 to TRBJ1-5; 8 nucleotides agree with TRBD1. This CDR3 has 13 amino acids. The V segment lost 5 bases and the J segment 13 bases; nucleotides outside the gene matches: 10. CDR1 is SGHTA and CDR2 is FQGNSA in the germline V gene. CDR3 sequence reads: CASSATRQGPQHF. The CDR3 DNA reads as TGTGCCAGCAGCGCGACGCGACAGGGGCCACAGCATTTT.

This chain links TRBV5-1 with TRBJ2-1; D is ambiguous. V lost 4 bases, J lost 5 bases, and 13 bases lay in between. The CDR3 covers 14 residues. The germline V gene has CDR1 SGHRS and CDR2 YFSETQ. The CDR3 DNA follows: TGCGCCAGCAGCCGCAGTCGAAGTGACAATGAGCAGTTCTTC. As protein: CASSRSRSDNEQFF.

The DNA for the CDR3 is TGTGCCAGCAGCGTAGATGACGCGGGAGGAGCCTACAATGAGCAGTTCTTC. Its protein is CASSVDDAGGAYNEQFF. V and J are TRBV9 and TRBJ2-1, with 8 bases lining up with TRBD2. The CDR3 consists of 17 residues. From germline, CDR1 is SGDLS and CDR2 YYNGEE. The junction had 7 bases not matched to a gene; V was cut back by 0 bases and J by 2 bases.

DNA of the CDR3: TGCGCCAGCAGCTTCACTAGCGGGGGGAACCAAGAGACCCAGTACTTC. As protein: CASSFTSGGNQETQYF. The chain links TRBV5-1 to TRBJ2-5; 12 nucleotides agree with TRBD2. Trimming at V came to 2 bases and at J to 0 bases, leaving 2 bases not matched to a gene. This CDR3 comprises 16 residues. Germline values: CDR1 SGHRS, CDR2 YFSETQ.

V gene TRBV28 combines with J gene TRBJ1-2; 10 bases match TRBD1. Germline loops: CDR1 MDHEN, CDR2 SYDVKM. The CDR3 covers 17 residues. J was trimmed by 0 bases and V by 6 bases; bases with no gene match: 10. CDR3 DNA sequence: TGTGCCAGCAGAAAGATACCGGGACAGGGGACTAACTATGGCTACACCTTC. Protein product: CASRKIPGQGTNYGYTF.

This chain links TRBV2 with TRBJ1-1; a weak D match, TRBD1 (5 bases). The CDR3 spans 14 residues. The ends were cut back, 0 bases at V and 7 bases at J, with 12 bases in the middle. Germline CDR1 and CDR2: SNHLY and FYNNEI. The CDR3 bases are TGTGCCAGCAGTGAAGCGCTTCGTAGGGGTGAAGCTTTCTTT. It yields the protein CASSEALRRGEAFF. Variable domain in full (rest from reference TRBV2 and TRBJ1-1): EPEVTQTPSHQVTQMGQEVILRCVPISNHLYFYWYRQILGQKVEFLVSFYNNEISEKSEIFDDQFSVERPDGSNFTLKIRSTKLEDSAMYFCASSEALRRGEAFFGQGTRLTVV.

The rearrangement links TRBV18 to TRBJ1-2; D is undetermined. Germline CDR1 is KGHSH and CDR2 is LQKENI. This CDR3 has 15 amino acids. Trimming shortened V by 2 bases and J by 0 bases, and 10 bases separated the two germline ends. CDR3 loop: CASSPGLVSNYGYTF. The CDR3 DNA sequence: TGTGCCAGCTCACCAGGGCTCGTTTCTAACTATGGCTACACCTTC. The whole variable domain, filled in from reference TRBV18 and TRBJ1-2, reads NAGVMQNPRHLVRRRGQEARLRCSPMKGHSHVYWYRQLPEEGLKFMVYLQKENIIDESGMPKERFSAEFPKEGPSILRIQQVVRGDSAAYFCASSPGLVSNYGYTFGSGTRLTVV.

The V gene is TRBV9, the J gene TRBJ2-3, with 12 bases fitting TRBD2. The ends lost 6 bases at V and 4 bases at J; junction bases unmatched: 6. This CDR3 contains 15 residues. Germline values: CDR1 SGDLS, CDR2 YYNGEE. The chain's CDR3 is CASTALAGGADTQYF. The CDR3 nucleotides are TGTGCCAGCACCGCTCTAGCGGGAGGGGCAGATACGCAGTATTTT.

The J gene is TRBJ2-3, the V gene TRBV6-4; D is undetermined. Trimming left V 3 bases short and J 2 bases short, with 6 bases between. The germline V gene has CDR1 MRHNA and CDR2 SNTAGT. The CDR3 is 13 residues long. The CDR3 sequence: CASSDLHTDTQYF. CDR3 DNA sequence: TGTGCCAGCAGTGATTTACACACAGATACGCAGTATTTT.

This clone is a singleton in its sample. The rearrangement joins TRBV11-3 to TRBJ2-2; no reliable D call. Germline V gives CDR1 SGHNT, CDR2 YENEEA. V lost 4 bases and J lost 3, with 6 bases in between. This CDR3 has 13 amino acids. The CDR3 is CASSSPDTGELFF. The DNA for the CDR3 is TGTGCCAGCAGCTCCCCCGACACCGGGGAGCTGTTTTTT.

This clone was observed a single time. This chain joins TRBV5-1 and TRBJ2-2, with TRBD2 matching over 8 bases. V lost 4 bases and J lost 6; bases outside the gene matches: 8. The CDR3 consists of 15 residues. Germline values: CDR1 SGHRS, CDR2 YFSETQ. The CDR3 DNA reads as TGCGCCAGCAGCCCGGGAGGGGCCACCGCCGGGGAGCTGTTTTTT. This sequence encodes CASSPGGATAGELFF.

The chain links TRBV7-9 to TRBJ2-7; possibly TRBD1 for D (6 bases). The V end lost 6 bases, the J end lost 3 bases, and 18 bases lay between the germline ends. CDR3 length: 15 residues. CDR1 and CDR2 (germline): SEHNR, FQNEAQ (reference sequence). This CDR3 is CASSYGQSARYEQYF. The CDR3 DNA reads TGTGCCAGCAGTTACGGACAGTCCGCCCGCTACGAGCAGTACTTC.

V is TRBV5-1 and J is TRBJ1-1; D is perhaps TRBD1 (6 bases). Trimming stripped 5 bases from V and 2 bases from J, with 19 bases between. CDR1 is SGHRS, CDR2 YFSETQ, per germline. The CDR3 runs to 16 residues. The CDR3 loop reads CASSPRGGQLNTEAFF. The CDR3 DNA is TGCGCCAGCAGTCCTAGGGGGGGGCAGCTCAACACTGAAGCTTTCTTT. The variable domain in full, completed from reference TRBV5-1 and TRBJ1-1, reads KAGVTQTPRYLIKTRGQQVTLSCSPISGHRSVSWYQQTPGQGLQFLFEYFSETQRNKGNFPGRFSGRQFSNSRSEMNVSTLELGDSALYLCASSPRGGQLNTEAFFGQGTRLTVV.

This rearrangement joins TRBV6-5 to TRBJ1-2; TRBD1 agrees at 9 bases. With 7 bases clipped from V and 6 bases from J, the junction kept 12 bases outside the gene matches. The germline V gene encodes CDR1 MNHEY and CDR2 SVGAGI. The CDR3 contains 15 residues. CDR3 amino acids: CASIDHSRTGDGYTF. CDR3 nucleotides: TGTGCCAGCATAGATCACTCTCGGACAGGGGATGGCTACACCTTC.

This chain links TRBV10-3 with TRBJ2-7; TRBD1 might be the D (6 bases). V gave up 3 bases and J gave up 0 bases, with 12 bases separating them. Germline values: CDR1 ENHRY, CDR2 SYGVKD. This CDR3 comprises 15 residues. The CDR3, as DNA: TGTGCCATCAGTGACCAGGGGCAGAGCTCCTACGAGCAGTACTTC. Encoded protein: CAISDQGQSSYEQYF.

The chain is built from TRBV20-1 and TRBJ1-1; tentatively, D is TRBD1 (5 bases). V gave up 6 bases and J gave up 9 bases, with 14 bases separating them. The CDR3 length is 11 residues. CDR1 DFQATT and CDR2 SNEGSKA come from the germline V gene (reference sequence). The CDR3 DNA sequence: TGCAGTGCCTTGCTTACAGGCAAAGCTTTCTTT. This gives the protein CSALLTGKAFF.